The clone carrying this T cell receptor beta chain was counted only a few times. Its antigen is currently unknown. Time point described: pre-sensitization, week 0. Treatment denoted: therapeutic diphenylcyclopropenone sensitization with weekly scalp DPC. The starting material, unfractionated whole blood, was used for total RNA extraction. This sample was taken from a study of human T cells and chemical hapten exposure. Across the whole study: TCR yield per sample varied, mainly due to pooled library volumes.

Germline loops: CDR1 KGHSH, CDR2 LQKENI. Deletions cut 3 bases from V and 11 bases from J, with 19 bases between. CDR3 length equals 14 residues. Points from the study as a whole: TCRs above 1 in 1000 frequency did not change with DPC sensitization. Expanded TCRs clustered into significantly more large CDR3 similarity groups than controls, the analysis revealed.

TCRdb re-called the RACE reads through MiXCR, storing one row per CDR3 protein. The sample carries 300,000 to 400,000 distinct CDR3 sequences, 5% to 6.5% recorded once. The TCR was taken from a woman aged 45-60 years with alopecia areata. Some clones in this sample may be carry-over from other donors' samples. This specimen was whole blood, taken in connection with sensitization to the hapten diphenylcyclopropenone (DPC). The chain joins TRBV18 to TRBJ1-1, with a weak D call TRBD1 (5 bases). The CDR3 loop reads CASSPEIKDIRAFF. For the CDR3, the DNA is TGTGCCAGCTCACCCGAAATAAAGGACATCAGGGCTTTCTTT.